Following are 30 T cell receptor beta chains from one sample sequenced in a study of T cells after yellow fever vaccination. In TCRdb, the 5' RACE reads were re-called with MiXCR into one record per CDR3 protein. The data contain 500,000 to 650,000 distinct CDR3 sequences, about 15% of them singletons. Sequencing used PBMCs, obtained around 5 days after the first yellow fever vaccination. Receptors were obtained from a man younger than 35 who received the YFV17D yellow fever vaccine.

The chain has TRBV7-2 and TRBJ2-3; unclear D gene. Deletions cut 1 base from V and 5 bases from J, with 16 bases between. The CDR3 consists of 16 residues. Germline V gene lookup returns CDR1 SGHTA and CDR2 FQGNSA. The chain's CDR3 is CASSLGPGLRRDTQYF. CDR3 sequence (DNA): TGTGCCAGCAGCTTAGGACCAGGCCTAAGAAGAGATACGCAGTATTTT.

The V call is TRBV7-6, the J call TRBJ2-3; maybe TRBD2 (6 bases). The ends were cut back, 5 bases at V and 2 bases at J, with 17 bases in the middle. This CDR3 has 16 amino acids. Germline lookup yields CDR1 SGHVS and CDR2 FNYEAQ. The CDR3 DNA reads TGTGCCAGCAGCCCCACGGGAGCGACAACCACAGATACGCAGTATTTT. This codes for CASSPTGATTTDTQYF. The entire variable domain, with the rest obtained from reference TRBV7-6 and TRBJ2-3, is as follows: GAGVSQSPRYKVTKRGQDVALRCDPISGHVSLYWYRQALGQGPEFLTYFNYEAQQDKSGLPNDRFSAERPEGSISTLTIQRTEQRDSAMYRCASSPTGATTTDTQYFGPGTRLTVL.

V and J are TRBV28 and TRBJ2-5; D gene uncertain. The germline CDR1 and CDR2 sequences are MDHEN and SYDVKM. Deletions cut 1 base from V and 7 bases from J, with 13 bases between. The CDR3 totals 14 residues. The CDR3 DNA sequence: TGTGCCAGCAGTTTATTGGGCCAGACGGCGACCCAGTACTTC. This encodes CASSLLGQTATQYF.

The V call is TRBV25-1, the J call TRBJ2-7, with 7 nucleotides matching TRBD1. CDR1 is MGHDK and CDR2 is SYGVNS in the germline V gene. CDR3 length equals 13 residues. Trimming at V came to 4 bases and at J to 5 bases, leaving 5 bases not matched to a gene. CDR3 residues: CASSGTGSHEQYF. The CDR3 DNA follows: TGTGCCAGCAGTGGGACAGGAAGCCACGAGCAGTACTTC.

The chain has TRBV6-2 or TRBV6-3 and TRBJ2-1; 14 bases line up with TRBD2. Germline loops: CDR1 MNHEY, CDR2 SVGEGT. The CDR3 spans 17 residues. V shed 5 bases and J 7 bases; nucleotides not matched to a gene: 10. This chain's CDR3 is CASSTPQTSGGANEQFF. CDR3 coding DNA: TGTGCCAGCAGTACCCCCCAGACTAGCGGGGGGGCAAATGAGCAGTTCTTC.

The V gene is TRBV4-1, the J gene TRBJ1-4, with TRBD1 identical over 11 bases. Germline loops: CDR1 MGHRA, CDR2 YSYEKL. This CDR3 has 16 amino acids. Trimming at V came to 3 bases and at J to 5 bases, leaving 5 bases not matched to a gene. The DNA for the CDR3 is TGCGCCAGCAGCCAGAGGGACAGGGGGTTCAATGAAAAACTGTTTTTT. Translated: CASSQRDRGFNEKLFF.

This clonotype appeared a few times. The V gene is TRBV12-3 or TRBV12-4, the J gene TRBJ1-1; D might be TRBD1 (5 bases). V lost 4 bases and J lost 4, with 16 bases in between. The CDR3 is made up of 15 amino acids. CDR3 amino acids: CASSSLQGSLTEAFF. In DNA, the CDR3 is TGTGCCAGCAGTTCGCTTCAGGGTTCCCTCACTGAAGCTTTCTTT.

This clonotype was counted at least ten times. The rearrangement joins TRBV7-3 to TRBJ1-6, with D possibly TRBD1 on 6 matching bases. CDR1 is SGHTA, CDR2 FQGTGA, per germline. V was shortened by 5 bases and J by 9 bases, with 17 bases between the two germline ends. The CDR3 is made up of 15 amino acids. CDR3 region: CASSPSGGRGSPLHF. The CDR3 DNA follows: TGTGCCAGCAGCCCGAGCGGGGGGCGAGGTTCACCCCTCCACTTT.

CDR3 DNA: TGTGCCAGCAGCTTAGATCCCCAGATTGGCGAGACCCAGTACTTC. This encodes CASSLDPQIGETQYF. J is TRBJ2-5 and V is TRBV11-2; D not certain. V gave up 0 bases and J gave up 5 bases, with 13 bases separating them. Germline loops: CDR1 SGHAT, CDR2 FQNNGV. The CDR3 covers 15 residues.

This clonotype appeared a few times. The chain recombines TRBV7-4 with TRBJ1-5; maybe TRBD1 (5 bases). V was clipped by 0 bases and J by 2 bases, with 32 bases between them. The germline V gene has CDR1 SGHVT and CDR2 SQSDAQ. This CDR3 is 23 amino acids long. CDR3 DNA: TGTGCCAGCAGCTTAGCGGGGGAACATAGCCAGGGCAGCCGCTTGAATGGCAATCAGCCCCAGCATTTT. Encoded protein: CASSLAGEHSQGSRLNGNQPQHF.

V and J are TRBV18 and TRBJ2-5; TRBD1 matches 8 bases. V lost 3 bases, J lost 4 bases, and 4 bases stayed unmatched. Germline V gene data show CDR1 as KGHSH and CDR2 as LQKENI. The CDR3 runs to 14 residues. This CDR3 reads CASSPMDRAETQYF. The CDR3 region has the DNA TGTGCCAGCTCACCCATGGACAGGGCAGAGACCCAGTACTTC.

The chain is built from TRBV20-1 and TRBJ2-7, with 7 bases lining up with TRBD2. The germline gives CDR1 DFQATT, CDR2 SNEGSKA (reference sequence). The CDR3 runs to 13 residues. The CDR3 DNA is TGCGGAGCGGGGACGAAGGTTTCCTACGAGCAGTACTTC. This translates into CGAGTKVSYEQYF.

This clonotype turned up a few times. The chain employs TRBV7-2 and TRBJ2-5; 8 bases match TRBD1. V lost 7 bases to trimming and J lost 4 bases; unmatched junction nucleotides: 2. Germline V CDR1 and CDR2: SGHTA, FQGNSA. The CDR3 contains 12 residues. The CDR3 is CASTTGGETQYF. Written as DNA, the CDR3 is TGTGCCAGCACCACAGGGGGAGAGACCCAGTACTTC.

J is TRBJ1-5 and V is TRBV4-2, with 8 bases aligning to TRBD1. The CDR3 extends over 16 amino acids. From germline, CDR1 is LGHNA and CDR2 YNFKEQ. The J segment lost 3 bases and the V segment lost 3 bases, leaving 7 bases of the junction unmatched. CDR3 amino acids: CASSQVAGGLNQPQHF. The CDR3 region has the DNA TGTGCCAGCAGCCAGGTTGCAGGGGGCCTCAATCAGCCCCAGCATTTT.

This chain uses TRBV5-1 with TRBJ2-7; unclear D gene. This CDR3 is built from 14 residues. Trimming pared 2 bases from V and 1 base from J, leaving 10 bases between. Germline V lookup: CDR1 SGHRS, CDR2 YFSETQ. For the CDR3, the DNA is TGCGCCAGCAGCTTCAGCGACTCATCCTACGAGCAGTACGTC. This translates into CASSFSDSSYEQYV.

This clonotype was seen many times. This chain links TRBV6-2 or TRBV6-3 with TRBJ1-5; D not certain. Trimming took 6 bases from V and 0 from J, leaving 9 bases between them. Germline CDR1 reads MNHEY; CDR2 reads SVGEGT. This CDR3 contains 14 residues. In DNA form, the CDR3 reads TGTGCCAGCAGGCTAGGATATAGCAATCAGCCCCAGCATTTT. This sequence encodes CASRLGYSNQPQHF.

This clonotype was counted a few times. V and J are TRBV18 and TRBJ1-1; possibly TRBD1 for D (5 bases). CDR1 is KGHSH, CDR2 LQKENI, per germline. Trimming removed 1 base from V and 4 bases from J, with 16 bases in between. CDR3 length: 16 residues. The CDR3 DNA is TGTGCCAGCTCACCACGGAACATAGTCGGGGGCACTGAAGCTTTCTTT. It codes for CASSPRNIVGGTEAFF.

This chain connects TRBV12-3 or TRBV12-4 to TRBJ1-2; possible D gene TRBD1, 6 bases. This CDR3 region has 13 residues. V lost 0 bases to trimming and J lost 8 bases, with 10 bases between them. The CDR3 loop reads CASSLAGGGGYTF. The CDR3 DNA reads as TGTGCCAGCAGTTTAGCAGGGGGTGGGGGCTACACCTTC.

This sequence joins TRBV6-2 or TRBV6-3 and TRBJ2-4, with D perhaps matching TRBD1 (5 bases). The germline V gene has CDR1 MNHEY and CDR2 SVGEGT. This CDR3 region has 12 residues. The germline V and J ends were trimmed by 5 bases and 6 bases, with 8 bases remaining between them. The CDR3 sequence is CASSMDTNIQYF. The CDR3 DNA reads TGTGCCAGCAGTATGGACACAAACATTCAGTACTTC.

The chain links TRBV7-2 to TRBJ2-2, with TRBD2 identical over 9 bases. The CDR3 spans 17 residues. The germline V gene encodes CDR1 SGHTA and CDR2 FQGNSA. The junction had 7 bases not matched to a gene; V was cut back by 5 bases and J by 0 bases. The CDR3 nucleotides read TGTGCCAGCAGCCGACTAGCGGCGAGTTCGAACACCGGGGAGCTGTTTTTT. This translates into CASSRLAASSNTGELFF.

V usage is TRBV6-1 and J usage is TRBJ2-5, with 12 nucleotides matching TRBD2. This CDR3 has 13 residues. The J segment lost 9 bases and the V segment lost 7 bases, leaving 6 bases of the junction unmatched. Germline values: CDR1 MNHNS, CDR2 SASEGT. The CDR3 reads CASTQTSGGPQYF. The CDR3 nucleotides are TGTGCCAGCACCCAGACTAGCGGGGGACCCCAGTACTTC.

This rearrangement joins TRBV28 to TRBJ2-3; D uncertain. V lost 1 base to trimming and J lost 9 bases, with 17 bases between them. The germline gives CDR1 MDHEN, CDR2 SYDVKM. The CDR3 consists of 15 residues. CDR3 nucleotide sequence: TGTGCCAGCAGTTTATCCCCCCCCGGTGGTGGAACGCAGTATTTT. This codes for CASSLSPPGGGTQYF.

J is TRBJ1-2 and V is TRBV4-1; 9 nucleotides align to TRBD1. V lost 4 bases, J lost 8 bases, and 5 bases stayed unmatched. This CDR3 is 13 amino acids long. CDR1 MGHRA and CDR2 YSYEKL come from the germline V gene. The CDR3 sequence: CASSRDRVWGYTF. The CDR3 DNA is TGCGCCAGCAGCCGGGACAGGGTGTGGGGCTACACCTTC.

The chain is built from TRBV27 and TRBJ2-7, with D maybe TRBD2 (5 bases). This CDR3 contains 15 residues. The germline V gene encodes CDR1 MNHEY and CDR2 SMNVEV (reference sequence). Trimming shortened V by 6 bases and J by 2 bases, and 17 bases separated the two germline ends. The CDR3 DNA follows: TGTGCCAGCAGCCGAGAGGGCGGGTGGACCTACGAGCAGTACTTC. It is translated as CASSREGGWTYEQYF.

J is TRBJ2-3 and V is TRBV4-2; TRBD2 is a possible D gene (6 bases). Trimming pared 0 bases from V and 4 bases from J, leaving 11 bases between. The V gene's germline CDR1 is LGHNA and CDR2 YNFKEQ. The CDR3 runs 15 residues. The CDR3 sequence is CASSQDETRADTQYF. CDR3 sequence (DNA): TGTGCCAGCAGCCAAGATGAGACTAGAGCAGATACGCAGTATTTT.

The chain links TRBV20-1 to TRBJ2-5; 12 nucleotides match TRBD2. The germline gives CDR1 DFQATT, CDR2 SNEGSKA (reference sequence). J gave up 5 bases and V 4 bases, and 8 bases lay outside the gene matches. The CDR3 extends over 15 amino acids. In DNA form, the CDR3 reads TGCAGTGCTAAATCTAGCGGGGGGGCCGTTGAGACCCAGTACTTC. Translated, it gives CSAKSSGGAVETQYF.

The chain carries TRBV19 and TRBJ1-1; D gene uncertain. The ends were cut back, 10 bases at V and 0 bases at J, with 12 bases in the middle. The CDR3 contains 13 residues. CDR1 LNHDA and CDR2 SQIVND come from the germline V gene (reference sequence). The CDR3 loop is CANGICMNTEAFF. As DNA, the CDR3 is TGTGCCAACGGAATATGTATGAACACTGAAGCTTTCTTT. Full variable domain (outside the CDR3, taken from reference TRBV19 and TRBJ1-1): DGGITQSPKYLFRKEGQNVTLSCEQNLNHDAMYWYRQDPGQGLRLIYYSQIVNDFQKGDIAEGYSVSREKKESFPLTVTSAQKNPTAFYLCANGICMNTEAFFGQGTRLTVV.

This CDR3 is CASSQVGHGGGTPLHF. CDR3 in DNA: TGTGCCAGCAGCCAAGTTGGGCACGGCGGGGGGACACCCCTCCACTTT. The chain carries TRBV4-2 and TRBJ1-6, with TRBD1 as a possible D gene (5 bases). The V end lost 1 base, the J end lost 11 bases, and 18 bases lay between the germline ends. Germline loops: CDR1 LGHNA, CDR2 YNFKEQ. The CDR3 has 16 residues.

This chain uses TRBV7-9 with TRBJ1-5, with D unresolved. CDR1 is SEHNR and CDR2 is FQNEAQ in the germline V gene (reference sequence). Trimming took off 0 bases at V and 9 bases at J, with 6 bases between the two ends. This CDR3 spans 12 amino acids. The CDR3 reads CASSLADWPQHF. CDR3 DNA sequence: TGTGCCAGCAGCTTAGCGGATTGGCCCCAGCATTTT.

A few counts support this clonotype. The rearrangement links TRBV7-2 to TRBJ1-1; D ambiguous. This CDR3 is built from 14 residues. V lost 3 bases to trimming and J lost 2 bases, with 10 bases between them. In germline, CDR1 is SGHTA, CDR2 FQGNSA. CDR3 coding DNA: TGTGCCAGCAGCTTGGGCCAGCATAACACTGAAGCTTTCTTT. The encoded protein is CASSLGQHNTEAFF.